Below, one TCR beta chain is given with its context. The treatment denotes: preoperative locoregional IRX-2 cytokine immunotherapy. Samples came from a phase Ib trial of preoperative locoregional IRX-2 cytokine immunotherapy. This record comes from a study of preoperative IRX-2 immunotherapy in early breast cancer. Trimming stripped 5 bases from V and 0 bases from J, with 14 bases between. The germline V gene encodes CDR1 SNHLY and CDR2 FYNNEI. The CDR3 has 16 residues. Clones were read by immunoSEQ multiplex PCR, and TCRdb kept only the in-frame ones, dropping some. The sample includes 75,000 to 100,000 clones, roughly 88% of them seen just once.

The sample here was tumor tissue, taken after IRX-2 immunotherapy. This TCR was recovered from a human donor with breast cancer. This chain uses TRBV2 with TRBJ2-1; D is possibly TRBD1 (6 bases). CDR3: CASSNQGTSSYNEQFF. The CDR3 coding sequence is TGTGCCAGCAGTAATCAGGGGACGAGCTCCTACAATGAGCAGTTCTTC.